The entry that follows covers one T cell receptor beta chain sequence. One end of the junction does not line up with germline, which may come from a read error. This sample stems from a study of cytomegalovirus exposure and HLA in healthy donors. Amplification used 60 Vbeta primers and 13 Jbeta primers. The data were produced by immunoSEQ multiplex PCR, yet TCRdb's version contains in-frame clones alone and is incomplete. The sample lists under 200,000 clones, around 80% occurring once. The CDR3 length is 15 residues. Germline CDR1 MNHEY, CDR2 SVGAGI. The sequence was obtained from a woman younger than 35 in good health and CMV-seronegative. The sample was PBMCs. This sequence joins TRBV6-5 and TRBJ2-7; TRBD2 matches at 12 bases. DNA for the CDR3: TGTGCCAGCTCTCGTACTAGCGGGGGGAACTACGAGCGGTACTTC. Protein: CASSRTSGGNYERYF.